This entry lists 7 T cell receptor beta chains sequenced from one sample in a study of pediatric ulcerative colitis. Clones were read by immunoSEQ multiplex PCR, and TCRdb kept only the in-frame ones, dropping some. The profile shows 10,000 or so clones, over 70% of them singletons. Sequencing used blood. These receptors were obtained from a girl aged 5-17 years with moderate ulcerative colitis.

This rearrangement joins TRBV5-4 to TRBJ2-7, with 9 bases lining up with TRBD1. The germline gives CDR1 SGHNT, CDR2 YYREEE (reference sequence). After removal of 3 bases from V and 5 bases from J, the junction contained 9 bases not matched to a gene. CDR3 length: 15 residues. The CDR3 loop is CASSSPGQGDNEQYF. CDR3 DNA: TGTGCCAGCAGCTCGCCGGGACAGGGAGACAACGAGCAGTACTTC.

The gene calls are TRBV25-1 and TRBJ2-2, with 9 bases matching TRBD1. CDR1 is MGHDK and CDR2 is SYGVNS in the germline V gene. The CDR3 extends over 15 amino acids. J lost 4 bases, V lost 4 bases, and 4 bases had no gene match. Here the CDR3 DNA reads TGTGCCAGCAGTGGGGACAGGGCGCCCACCGGGGAGCTGTTTTTT. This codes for CASSGDRAPTGELFF.

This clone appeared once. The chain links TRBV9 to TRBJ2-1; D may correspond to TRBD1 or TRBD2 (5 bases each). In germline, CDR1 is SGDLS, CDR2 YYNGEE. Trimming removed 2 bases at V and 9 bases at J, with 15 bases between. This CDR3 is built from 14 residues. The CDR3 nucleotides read TGTGCCAGCAGCGTGGAGGCCCGGGACGGTGAGCAGTTCTTC. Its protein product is CASSVEARDGEQFF.

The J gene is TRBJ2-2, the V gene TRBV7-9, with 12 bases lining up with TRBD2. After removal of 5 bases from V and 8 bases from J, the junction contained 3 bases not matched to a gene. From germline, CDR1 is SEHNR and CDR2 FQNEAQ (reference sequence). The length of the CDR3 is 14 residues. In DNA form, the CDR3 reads TGTGCCAGCAGCACCGGACTAGCGGGAGGGGAGCTGTTTTTT. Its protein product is CASSTGLAGGELFF.

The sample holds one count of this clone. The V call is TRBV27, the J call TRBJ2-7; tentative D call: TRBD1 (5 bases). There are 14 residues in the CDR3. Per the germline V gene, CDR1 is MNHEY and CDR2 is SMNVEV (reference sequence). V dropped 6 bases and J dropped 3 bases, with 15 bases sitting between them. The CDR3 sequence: CASSRQGMFYEQYF. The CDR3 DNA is TGTGCCAGCAGCCGGCAGGGAATGTTCTACGAGCAGTACTTC.

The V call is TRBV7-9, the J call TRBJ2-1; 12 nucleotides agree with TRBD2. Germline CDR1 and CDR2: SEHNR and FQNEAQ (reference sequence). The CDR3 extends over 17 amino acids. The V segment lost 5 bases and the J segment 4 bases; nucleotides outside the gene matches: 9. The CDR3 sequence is CASSLLAGGLRYNEQFF. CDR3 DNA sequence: TGTGCCAGCAGCCTCCTAGCGGGGGGGCTAAGATACAATGAGCAGTTCTTC.

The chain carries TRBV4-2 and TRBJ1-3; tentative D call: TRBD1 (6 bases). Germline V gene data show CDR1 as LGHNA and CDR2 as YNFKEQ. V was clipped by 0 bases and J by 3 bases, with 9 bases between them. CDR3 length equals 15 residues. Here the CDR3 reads CASSQEGQLGNTIYF. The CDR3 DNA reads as TGTGCCAGCAGCCAAGAGGGACAACTTGGAAACACCATATATTTT.